This passage covers 29 T cell receptor beta chains from one sample sequenced in a study of human T cells and chemical hapten exposure (dated by TCRdb to the early 2020s). This specimen's time point label, interpreted: pre-sensitization, week 0. What this sample's treatment or condition label stands for: therapeutic diphenylcyclopropenone sensitization with weekly scalp DPC. The library was prepared using RACE. TCRdb shows the sequencer as NextSeq 500. TCRdb reworked the public reads: Q25 trimming with fastp, MiXCR clone assembly, productive beta chains retained. Every CDR3 protein is listed once, alongside the most common genes and DNA of its rows. The sample table holds about 77,000 distinct CDR3 sequences, of which about 14% were seen once. 4.6% of the sample is in the top ten clones. This specimen was whole blood, taken in connection with sensitization to the hapten diphenylcyclopropenone (DPC). Receptors originate from a woman aged 50 to 65 with alopecia areata. Some clones in this sample may be carry-over from other donors' samples.

This clonotype was counted a few times. This chain joins TRBV20-1 and TRBJ2-1, with 10 bases identical to TRBD2. The CDR3 is 14 amino acids. Germline lookup yields CDR1 DFQATT and CDR2 SNEGSKA (reference sequence). V lost 2 bases to trimming and J lost 3 bases; unmatched junction nucleotides: 1. CDR3 sequence (DNA): TGCAGTGCTAGATCTAGCGGGAGCTACAATGAGCAGTTCTTC. This sequence encodes CSARSSGSYNEQFF.

The chain is built from TRBV9 and TRBJ2-7; 10 bases align to TRBD1. Trimming removed 3 bases from V and 6 bases from J; junction bases left unmatched: 3. The V gene's germline CDR1 is SGDLS and CDR2 YYNGEE. This CDR3 contains 13 residues. The CDR3 reads CASSAGTGAEQYF. CDR3 nucleotide sequence: TGTGCCAGCAGCGCCGGGACAGGGGCCGAGCAGTACTTC.

The chain uses TRBV12-2 and TRBJ1-5; TRBD1 reflects the table's D call only, with no check against the DNA. TRBV12-2 is a pseudogene segment. This CDR3 is built from 15 residues. The CDR3 sequence is CASRRTGGFNQPQHF. CDR3 coding DNA: TGTGCAAGTCGCCGGACAGGGGGCTTCAATCAGCCCCAGCATTTT.

This clonotype has more than one count but fewer than ten. The chain uses TRBV6-4 and TRBJ2-1, with D tentatively TRBD2 (6 bases). Germline CDR1 and CDR2: MRHNA and SNTAGT. Trimming removed 8 bases from V and 8 bases from J, with 10 bases in between. The CDR3 sequence is 11 residues long. CDR3: CASGSGDEQFF. Written as DNA, the CDR3 is TGTGCCAGCGGGTCGGGAGATGAGCAGTTCTTC.

This clonotype occurred a few times. The chain recombines TRBV11-2 with TRBJ2-7; no clear D. With 1 base removed from V and 3 bases from J, the gap between germline ends came to 13 bases. This CDR3 comprises 15 residues. CDR1 is SGHAT, CDR2 FQNNGV, per germline. The CDR3 DNA sequence: TGTGCCAGCAGCTTAGCCCGTAACCGAGGCTACGAGCAGTACTTC. It is translated as CASSLARNRGYEQYF.

Regarding this clonotype: A much larger clone sits a single nucleotide away, making a read error possible. The chain is built from TRBV29-1 and TRBJ2-5; D call uncertain. With 5 bases removed from V and 0 bases from J, the gap between germline ends came to 4 bases. Germline lookup yields CDR1 SQVTM and CDR2 ANQGSEA. CDR3 length equals 11 residues. CDR3 sequence: CSVQYQETQYF. The CDR3 coding sequence is TGCAGCGTTCAGTACCAAGAGACCCAGTACTTC.

This clonotype was counted only a few times. The chain is built from TRBV7-2 and TRBJ2-2; D unclear. Germline V CDR1 and CDR2: SGHTA, FQGNSA. The germline V and J ends were trimmed by 5 bases and 7 bases, with 14 bases remaining between them. This CDR3 is 14 amino acids long. The CDR3 sequence is CASSPGLGNGELFF. CDR3 bases: TGTGCCAGCAGCCCCGGATTGGGGAACGGGGAGCTGTTTTTT.

The sample holds a few counts of this clonotype. This chain connects TRBV2 to TRBJ2-4, with 10 bases that match TRBD2. The V gene's germline CDR1 is SNHLY and CDR2 FYNNEI. The CDR3 consists of 15 residues. J gave up 1 base and V 8 bases, and 5 bases lay outside the gene matches. The CDR3 sequence: CASAGLAAAKNIQYF. The CDR3 DNA reads as TGTGCCAGCGCAGGACTAGCGGCGGCCAAAAACATTCAGTACTTC.

This clonotype was counted only a few times. This chain joins TRBV10-1 and TRBJ2-7; perhaps TRBD2 as D (6 bases). This CDR3 has 14 amino acids. The germline gives CDR1 WNHNN, CDR2 SYGVQD (reference sequence). V was clipped by 6 bases and J by 0 bases, with 12 bases between them. The DNA of the CDR3 is TGCGCCAGCAGCGCGGGACTGAGCTCCTACGAGCAGTACTTC. It encodes CASSAGLSSYEQYF.

The V gene is TRBV18, the J gene TRBJ1-2, with 7 bases lining up with TRBD1. This CDR3 is built from 14 residues. V was clipped by 5 bases and J by 3 bases; unmatched bases: 6. Germline CDR1 is KGHSH and CDR2 is LQKENI. The CDR3 sequence is CASSTNRGDYGYTF. DNA of the CDR3: TGTGCCAGCTCAACAAACAGGGGCGACTATGGCTACACCTTC.

The table lists this clonotype with many counts. This chain uses TRBV24-1 with TRBJ2-1; 9 nucleotides line up with TRBD1. Germline V gives CDR1 KGHDR, CDR2 SFDVKD. There are 17 residues in the CDR3. Unmatched junction bases numbered 7, after V lost 5 bases and J lost 0 bases. CDR3 sequence (DNA): TGTGCCACCAGTGTCACACAGGGGGCGGGCTCCTACAATGAGCAGTTCTTC. This codes for CATSVTQGAGSYNEQFF.

This clonotype was observed a handful of times. The chain has TRBV7-6 and TRBJ2-6; D gene ambiguous. Germline assignment: CDR1 SGHVS and CDR2 FNYEAQ. The V end was cut by 1 base, the J end by 3 bases, with 1 base between. This CDR3 has 13 amino acids. CDR3 nucleotide sequence: TGTGCCAGCAGCTTAGATGGGGCCAACGTCCTGACTTTC. Translation gives CASSLDGANVLTF.

This clonotype was detected many times. The rearrangement joins TRBV5-1 to TRBJ2-1, with D tentatively TRBD2 (5 bases). Germline CDR1 SGHRS, CDR2 YFSETQ. V was trimmed by 0 bases and J by 1 base, leaving 5 bases between them. The CDR3 is made up of 14 amino acids. The CDR3 protein is CASSLGTSYNEQFF. The DNA for the CDR3 is TGCGCCAGCAGCTTGGGGACTTCCTACAATGAGCAGTTCTTC.

The chain is built from TRBV27 and TRBJ2-7; D ambiguous. V was clipped by 0 bases and J by 3 bases, with 9 bases between them. The CDR3 has 14 residues. The germline V gene encodes CDR1 MNHEY and CDR2 SMNVEV (reference sequence). CDR3 protein: CASSLSGLVYEQYF. The CDR3 DNA reads as TGTGCCAGCAGTTTATCAGGGTTAGTCTACGAGCAGTACTTC.

This clonotype was picked up many times. The chain is built from TRBV7-9 and TRBJ1-1; D is possibly TRBD1 (6 bases). V was pared by 4 bases and J by 6 bases, with 18 bases between. CDR1 and CDR2 (germline): SEHNR, FQNEAQ (reference sequence). CDR3 size: 15 residues. CDR3 amino acids: CASSWGPGARSEAFF. CDR3 nucleotides: TGTGCCAGCAGCTGGGGGCCGGGGGCGAGGTCTGAAGCTTTCTTT. The full variable domain, with the rest looked up from reference TRBV7-9 and TRBJ1-1, is DTGVSQNPRHKITKRGQNVTFRCDPISEHNRLYWYRQTLGQGPEFLTYFQNEAQLEKSRLLSDRFSAERPKGSFSTLEIQRTEQGDSAMYLCASSWGPGARSEAFFGQGTRLTVV.

Only a few counts were recorded for this clonotype. CDR3: CSAMHSGGVFREQFF. As DNA, the CDR3 is TGCAGTGCTATGCATAGCGGGGGGGTTTTTAGGGAGCAGTTCTTC. The chain employs TRBV20-1 and TRBJ2-1; 11 bases fit TRBD2. The V and J ends lost 4 bases and 10 bases, in that order; junction bases with no gene match: 12. Per germline, CDR1 DFQATT and CDR2 SNEGSKA (reference sequence). This CDR3 spans 15 amino acids.

In its sample, this clonotype was seen a few times. This chain joins TRBV19 and TRBJ1-1; unclear D gene. The CDR3 runs 14 residues. Germline loops: CDR1 LNHDA, CDR2 SQIVND (reference sequence). Trimming took 6 bases from V and 0 from J, leaving 11 bases between them. CDR3 sequence reads: CASRVDTMNTEAFF. In nucleotides, the CDR3 is TGTGCCAGTAGAGTCGACACGATGAACACTGAAGCTTTCTTT.

This clonotype appeared a few times. The chain employs TRBV21-1 and TRBJ2-5; TRBD1, as called in the table, went unchecked against the DNA. TRBV21-1 is a documented pseudogene. This CDR3 region has 16 residues. The CDR3 coding sequence is TGTGCCAGCAGCAATCAGACAGGGGAACGGCGAGAGACCCAGTACTTC. This codes for CASSNQTGERRETQYF.

Many counts were recorded for this clonotype. The chain couples TRBV11-2 to TRBJ2-3; perhaps TRBD2 as D (6 bases). V was trimmed by 8 bases and J by 4 bases, leaving 16 bases between them. There are 14 residues in the CDR3. Germline CDR1 and CDR2: SGHAT and FQNNGV. In nucleotides, the CDR3 is TGTGCCAGCCGACCGGGGGTAGGGGCAGATACGCAGTATTTT. Its protein product is CASRPGVGADTQYF. Drawing the rest from reference TRBV11-2 and TRBJ2-3, the complete variable domain is EAGVAQSPRYKIIEKRQSVAFWCNPISGHATLYWYQQILGQGPKLLIQFQNNGVVDDSQLPKDRFSAERLKGVDSTLKIQPAKLEDSAVYLCASRPGVGADTQYFGPGTRLTVL.

This clonotype was recorded a few times. CDR3 region: CASRPTGANVLTF. The DNA of the CDR3 is TGTGCCAGCAGACCCACTGGGGCCAACGTCCTGACTTTC. The chain joins TRBV12-3 or TRBV12-4 to TRBJ2-6, with D unclear. Trimming removed 6 bases at V and 2 bases at J, with 5 bases between. The CDR3 runs to 13 residues.

The chain uses TRBV29-1 and TRBJ1-1; D is unresolved. The CDR3 has 12 amino acids. The germline CDR1 and CDR2 sequences are SQVTM and ANQGSEA. Trimming pared 4 bases from V and 1 base from J, leaving 7 bases between. CDR3 residues: CSVVLRNTEAFF. The DNA of the CDR3 is TGCAGCGTTGTCCTCAGGAACACTGAAGCTTTCTTT.

This clonotype was recorded a few times. The J gene is TRBJ2-3, the V gene TRBV29-1; tentatively, D is TRBD2 (5 bases). The CDR3 runs 13 residues. Trimming shortened V by 7 bases and J by 5 bases, and 16 bases separated the two germline ends. Germline CDR1 reads SQVTM; CDR2 reads ANQGSEA. CDR3 region: CSGVAPTRDTQYF. In DNA form, the CDR3 reads TGCAGCGGAGTAGCCCCCACTAGAGATACGCAGTATTTT.

The V call is TRBV6-5, the J call TRBJ1-1, with TRBD1 matching over 8 bases. In germline, CDR1 is MNHEY, CDR2 SVGAGI. The CDR3 is 17 residues long. V shed 6 bases, J shed 0 bases, and the junction held 12 bases outside the gene matches. CDR3 protein: CASSTKTGGRLNTEAFF. The CDR3, as DNA: TGTGCCAGCAGCACTAAAACAGGGGGAAGACTGAACACTGAAGCTTTCTTT.

The V and J genes are TRBV7-8 and TRBJ2-1, with 8 bases matching TRBD2. V shed 4 bases and J 6 bases; nucleotides not matched to a gene: 11. Germline CDR1 SGHVS, CDR2 FQNEAQ. The CDR3 consists of 16 residues. CDR3 residues: CASSSPGLGGSNEQFF. The DNA for the CDR3 is TGTGCCAGCAGCTCGCCGGGACTAGGGGGTTCCAATGAGCAGTTCTTC.

This clonotype turned up a few times. The rearrangement uses TRBV30 and TRBJ2-3; D is uncertain. The germline V gene encodes CDR1 GTSNPN and CDR2 SVGIG (reference sequence). V was pared by 3 bases and J by 9 bases, with 10 bases between. The CDR3 extends over 11 amino acids. This chain's CDR3 is CAWSVLGTQYF. The CDR3 DNA reads TGTGCCTGGAGCGTACTGGGGACGCAGTATTTT.

This clonotype was seen many times. The chain joins TRBV7-2 to TRBJ2-5; 10 bases are shared with TRBD2. The junction had 11 bases not matched to a gene; V was cut back by 2 bases and J by 2 bases. CDR1 is SGHTA, CDR2 FQGNSA, per germline. CDR3 length: 18 residues. This CDR3 is CASSLPPSGRRQQETQYF. The CDR3 DNA follows: TGTGCCAGCAGCTTACCGCCTAGCGGGAGACGCCAACAAGAGACCCAGTACTTC. The variable domain in full, with the rest retrieved from reference TRBV7-2 and TRBJ2-5, is GAGVSQSPSNKVTEKGKDVELRCDPISGHTALYWYRQSLGQGLEFLIYFQGNSAPDKSGLPSDRFSAERTGGSVSTLTIQRTQQEDSAVYLCASSLPPSGRRQQETQYFGPGTRLLVL.

This chain connects TRBV7-9 to TRBJ1-1, with 8 bases aligning to TRBD1. J gave up 1 base and V 3 bases, and 7 bases lay outside the gene matches. CDR1 is SEHNR, CDR2 FQNEAQ, per germline (reference sequence). The CDR3 covers 16 residues. CDR3 in amino acids: CASSLDAGTGNTEAFF. The CDR3 nucleotides are TGTGCCAGCAGCTTGGACGCCGGGACAGGGAACACTGAAGCTTTCTTT.

The rearrangement joins TRBV20-1 to TRBJ1-1; unclear D gene. The length of the CDR3 is 11 residues. Trimming removed 0 bases at V and 11 bases at J, with 10 bases between. Looked up from germline, CDR1 is DFQATT and CDR2 is SNEGSKA (reference sequence). The CDR3 bases are TGCAGTGCTAGAGATAGGATGGGGGCTTTCTTT. It encodes CSARDRMGAFF.

This clonotype was recorded a few times. The chain is built from TRBV27 and TRBJ2-3; D is tentatively TRBD1 or TRBD2 (5 bases each). CDR1 MNHEY and CDR2 SMNVEV come from the germline V gene (reference sequence). The CDR3 contains 13 residues. V lost 0 bases to trimming and J lost 10 bases, with 11 bases between them. Written as DNA, the CDR3 is TGTGCCAGCAGTTTATCCGGGACGAGCTCGCAGTATTTT. Residues: CASSLSGTSSQYF.